These 4 T cell receptor beta chains share one sample of origin, sequenced in a study of T cell repertoires in cytomegalovirus infection. Their antigen targets remain unknown. TCRdb fed the reads into MiXCR, producing one record per CDR3 protein. The sample has approximately 110,000 distinct CDR3 sequences; roughly 32% are singletons. The source was CD8+ T cells from cultured PBMCs, collected from culture after CMV antigen stimulation. The receptors stem from a human donor in good health (CMV status not recorded). Some clones in this sample may be carry-over from other donors' samples.

The V and J genes are TRBV20-1 and TRBJ2-1; 7 nucleotides align to TRBD2. Trimming took 5 bases from V and 7 from J; bases not matched to a gene: 8. Germline V lookup: CDR1 DFQATT, CDR2 SNEGSKA (reference sequence). CDR3 length equals 13 residues. CDR3 coding DNA: TGCAGTGCTGAAAGCGGGGACCCGAATGAGCAGTTCTTC. This codes for CSAESGDPNEQFF.

This clonotype was seen ten or more times. The chain links TRBV12-3 or TRBV12-4 to TRBJ1-5, with a possible D match to TRBD1 (5 bases). Trimming pared 2 bases from V and 2 bases from J, leaving 19 bases between. This CDR3 region has 18 residues. CDR3: CASSLLAGRNSGNQPQHF. For the CDR3, the DNA is TGTGCCAGCAGTTTATTGGCAGGGAGGAATTCGGGCAATCAGCCCCAGCATTTT.

The chain employs TRBV3-1 and TRBJ1-1, with 10 positions matching TRBD1. CDR1 and CDR2 from the germline V gene are LGHDT and YNNKEL (reference sequence). With 0 bases clipped from V and 6 bases from J, the junction kept 10 bases outside the gene matches. The CDR3 length is 17 residues. The CDR3: CASSQEGTGEKGAEAFF. As DNA, the CDR3 is TGTGCCAGCAGCCAAGAGGGGACAGGGGAAAAAGGTGCTGAAGCTTTCTTT.

This sequence joins TRBV20-1 and TRBJ1-1; no firm D call. Trimming took 5 bases from V and 1 from J, leaving 14 bases between them. The V gene's germline CDR1 is DFQATT and CDR2 SNEGSKA (reference sequence). This CDR3 has 14 amino acids. The CDR3 loop reads CSAPPAGENTEAFF. For the CDR3, the DNA is TGCAGTGCTCCCCCGGCAGGCGAGAACACTGAAGCTTTCTTT.